Below are 5 T cell receptor beta chains sequenced from a single sample in a study of blood T cell repertoires in COVID-19. Measured with immunoSEQ multiplex PCR; TCRdb has only the in-frame clones, and not every one. The repertoire holds around 200,000 clones, 75% to 90% seen once, with 11% in the top ten. Sequenced input: peripheral blood. Every receptor here comes from a human donor with active or convalescent COVID-19. The donor label of this sample is uncertain.

The chain is built from TRBV7-8 and TRBJ1-1; the match to TRBD1 covers 7 bases. The CDR3 covers 15 residues. V lost 4 bases to trimming and J lost 3 bases; unmatched junction nucleotides: 8. Germline loops: CDR1 SGHVS, CDR2 FQNEAQ. Here the CDR3 DNA reads TGTGCCAGCAGCTCTGACAGGGCTTACGACACTGAAGCTTTCTTT. Translating it yields CASSSDRAYDTEAFF.

The rearrangement links TRBV12-3 or TRBV12-4 to TRBJ1-4; D may be TRBD1 (5 bases). V shed 6 bases and J shed 12 bases, with 17 bases lying between them. This CDR3 spans 13 amino acids. CDR3 coding DNA: TGTGCCAGCAGCCTGGCCCCCTGGGGGGAACTGTTTTTT. It codes for CASSLAPWGELFF.

CDR3 DNA sequence: TGTGCCAGCACCTGGACAGGTTTGACGAAAAAACTGTTTTTT. It encodes CASTWTGLTKKLFF. The V call is TRBV6-4, the J call TRBJ1-4; TRBD1 aligns across 7 bases. There are 14 residues in the CDR3. Germline V gene sequence: CDR1 MRHNA, CDR2 SNTAGT. V lost 7 bases, J lost 9 bases, and 11 bases stayed unmatched.

The chain carries TRBV15 and TRBJ2-5, with 8 bases lining up with TRBD1. Germline CDR1 and CDR2: LNHNV and YYDKDF (reference sequence). V shed 0 bases, J shed 7 bases, and the junction held 4 bases outside the gene matches. This CDR3 spans 14 amino acids. CDR3 nucleotides: TGTGCCACCAGCAGAGAGACAGGGGACGGGACCCAGTACTTC. Translated, it gives CATSRETGDGTQYF.

The V call is TRBV9, the J call TRBJ2-7; TRBD2 might be the D (6 bases). The CDR3 sequence is 14 residues long. Between the trimmed V and J ends, which lost 2 bases and 2 bases, there was a span of 11 bases. Germline V gives CDR1 SGDLS, CDR2 YYNGEE. CDR3 DNA sequence: TGTGCCAGCAGCGTGGCAGGGAGGCCCTACGAGCAGTACTTC. Its translation is CASSVAGRPYEQYF.